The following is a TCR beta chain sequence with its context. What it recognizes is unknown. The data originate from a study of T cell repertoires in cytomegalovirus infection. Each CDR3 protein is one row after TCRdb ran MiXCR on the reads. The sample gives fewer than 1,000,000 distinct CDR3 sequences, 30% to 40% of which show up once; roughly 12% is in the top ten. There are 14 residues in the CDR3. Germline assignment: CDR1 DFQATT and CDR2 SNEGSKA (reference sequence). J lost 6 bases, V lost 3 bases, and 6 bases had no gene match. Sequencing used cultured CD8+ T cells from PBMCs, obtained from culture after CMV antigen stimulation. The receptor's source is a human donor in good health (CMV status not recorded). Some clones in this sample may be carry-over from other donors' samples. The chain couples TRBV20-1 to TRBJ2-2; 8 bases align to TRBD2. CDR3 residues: CSASGGAPAGELFF. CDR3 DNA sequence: TGCAGTGCTAGCGGGGGGGCGCCCGCCGGGGAGCTGTTTTTT.